This is a list of T cell receptor beta chains from one sample in a study of technical replicates of blood from several donors. Sequenced by immunoSEQ multiplex PCR; TCRdb stores in-frame clones only, minus some. The table lists tens of thousands of clones, roughly 94% of them singletons. The sample taken for sequencing was T cells isolated from PBMCs. All receptors come from a human donor in good health. Both conserved end residues are part of each CDR3. Each record gives: CDR3 DNA, CDR3 protein, J gene, D gene, clone size, V gene. A D gene is named only where the DNA matches it firmly. Size values are once, few and many counts, or a class for expanded clones, and some rows have none.

TGCGCCAGCAGCCAAGCAGGGGACAAGGCGATTCAGTACTTC CASSQAGDKAIQYF TRBJ2-4 - - TRBV4-1
TGTGCCTGGCAATTGAACACCGGGGAGCTGTTTTTT CAWQLNTGELFF TRBJ2-2 - - TRBV30
TGCGCCAGCAGCTTGAGGAGGACGGAAAATAATTCACCCCTCCACTTT CASSLRRTENNSPLHF TRBJ1-6 - - TRBV5-1
TGTGCCAGCAGCAGGGGGGAGAGACGGAACCACTACGAGCAGTACTTC CASSRGERRNHYEQYF TRBJ2-7 - - TRBV21-1
TGTGCCAGCAGTGAACCCGGGGGGGTCGAGCAGTACTTC CASSEPGGVEQYF TRBJ2-7 TRBD2 - TRBV2
TGCGCCAGCAGCCAAGTAGGGACAGCCGAGCAGTACTTC CASSQVGTAEQYF TRBJ2-7 TRBD1 - TRBV4-1
TGCGCCAGCAGCTTCCTACAGGGGAGGAATTCACCCCTCCACTTT CASSFLQGRNSPLHF TRBJ1-6 TRBD1 - TRBV5-1
TGTGCCAGCAGATTATTAGCGGACACCGGGGAGCTGTTTTTT CASRLLADTGELFF TRBJ2-2 - - TRBV11-3
TGCGCCAGCAGCTTGAGGGGGACTACGAACACCGGGGAGCTGTTTTTT CASSLRGTTNTGELFF TRBJ2-2 - - TRBV5-1
TGTGCCAGCAGCTCGCGGGAGATCAATGAGCAGTTCTTC CASSSREINEQFF TRBJ2-1 TRBD2 - TRBV5-4
TGTGCCACGTCCGAGGGACTGAATCAGCCCCAGCATTTT CATSEGLNQPQHF TRBJ1-5 - - TRBV6-5
TGTGCCAGCAGCTTTATACCTAGCGGGACGAACACCGGGGAGCTGTTTTTT CASSFIPSGTNTGELFF TRBJ2-2 TRBD2 - TRBV7-2
TGCGCCAGCAGCTTGCCGCTCATTTCCGGGACCTACGAGCAGTACTTC CASSLPLISGTYEQYF TRBJ2-7 - - TRBV5-1
TGTGCCAGCAGTCGAGCGGGAGGGAGCAATGAGCAGTTCTTC CASSRAGGSNEQFF TRBJ2-1 TRBD2 few TRBV27
TGTGCCAGCACCTTCGGGACGGGACTAGAGAACGAGCAGTACTTC CASTFGTGLENEQYF TRBJ2-7 TRBD2 - TRBV5-4
TGTGCCAGCAGCTTGGGACAGGGGACTGAAGCTTTCTTT CASSLGQGTEAFF TRBJ1-1 TRBD1 - TRBV11-1
TGTGCCAGCAGCTTAGAGATCGGACTAGCGGGACTGGAGACCCAGTACTTC CASSLEIGLAGLETQYF TRBJ2-5 TRBD2 - TRBV7-9
TGTGCTAGTGGTTTGGGGCAGGGGATAGTAGTATATGGCTACACCTTC CASGLGQGIVVYGYTF TRBJ1-2 - - TRBV12-5
TGTGCCAGTAGTATCACAGGGATTCCCTACGAGCAGTACTTC CASSITGIPYEQYF TRBJ2-7 - - TRBV19
TGTGCCAGCAGCCCGAGGGCGGGGGCGCACGGCTACACCTTC CASSPRAGAHGYTF TRBJ1-2 - - TRBV7-2
TGTGCCAGCAGGACCTTAAGGGGACATCCCTACGAGCAGTACTTC CASRTLRGHPYEQYF TRBJ2-7 - - TRBV28
TGTGCCAGCAGTTACACACCACCCAGGGGTAACACTGAAGCTTTCTTT CASSYTPPRGNTEAFF TRBJ1-1 - - TRBV28
TGTGCCAGCAGTCGGGGTATCTATGGCTACACCTTC CASSRGIYGYTF TRBJ1-2 - - TRBV2
TGTGCCAGCAGGAGGGGGGGGGCCCAAGAGACCCAGTACTTC CASRRGGAQETQYF TRBJ2-5 - - TRBV5-4
TGTGCCACCAGGGACACAGAGAACACTGAAGCTTTCTTT CATRDTENTEAFF TRBJ1-1 - - TRBV15
TGTGCCAGCAGTTCTCGACAGGGAACTAATGAAAAACTGTTTTTT CASSSRQGTNEKLFF TRBJ1-4 TRBD1 - TRBV27
TGTGCCAGCAGCCAAGAGGCCCCCCGCGGGGGTGGCGCAGATACGCAGTATTTT CASSQEAPRGGGADTQYF TRBJ2-3 TRBD2 - TRBV4-2
TGTGCTAGTGGTTTGGACCCGACAGGGGATAATTCACCCCTCCACTTT CASGLDPTGDNSPLHF TRBJ1-6 TRBD1 - TRBV12-5
TGCAGCTCCCCGATAGGCGGGGTTCTCAATGAGCAGTTCTTC CSSPIGGVLNEQFF TRBJ2-1 - - TRBV29-1
TGCAGCGTGGCCCTGGGACAGGGGAATTCACCCCTCCACTTT CSVALGQGNSPLHF TRBJ1-6 TRBD1 - TRBV29-1
TGTGCCAGCAGCCAAGCAGCGGCGAGCTACGAGCAGTACTTC CASSQAAASYEQYF TRBJ2-7 - - TRBV4-2
TGTGCCAGCAGCGGTGACCCCGGAGGGAATCAGCCCCAGCATTTT CASSGDPGGNQPQHF TRBJ1-5 - - TRBV11-3
TGTGCCAGCAGTTTTGAAGGGGTGCAGCCCCAGCATTTT CASSFEGVQPQHF TRBJ1-5 - - TRBV28
TGTGCCTGGAGCCCACCGGGGAACAATGAGCAGTTCTTC CAWSPPGNNEQFF TRBJ2-1 - once TRBV30
TGTGCCAGCTCACCCAGAATACAGGCTACGGACACTGAAGCTTTCTTT CASSPRIQATDTEAFF TRBJ1-1 - - TRBV18
TGTGCCAGTAGTATCCAGGGATCTGAAAAACTGTTTTTT CASSIQGSEKLFF TRBJ1-4 - - TRBV19